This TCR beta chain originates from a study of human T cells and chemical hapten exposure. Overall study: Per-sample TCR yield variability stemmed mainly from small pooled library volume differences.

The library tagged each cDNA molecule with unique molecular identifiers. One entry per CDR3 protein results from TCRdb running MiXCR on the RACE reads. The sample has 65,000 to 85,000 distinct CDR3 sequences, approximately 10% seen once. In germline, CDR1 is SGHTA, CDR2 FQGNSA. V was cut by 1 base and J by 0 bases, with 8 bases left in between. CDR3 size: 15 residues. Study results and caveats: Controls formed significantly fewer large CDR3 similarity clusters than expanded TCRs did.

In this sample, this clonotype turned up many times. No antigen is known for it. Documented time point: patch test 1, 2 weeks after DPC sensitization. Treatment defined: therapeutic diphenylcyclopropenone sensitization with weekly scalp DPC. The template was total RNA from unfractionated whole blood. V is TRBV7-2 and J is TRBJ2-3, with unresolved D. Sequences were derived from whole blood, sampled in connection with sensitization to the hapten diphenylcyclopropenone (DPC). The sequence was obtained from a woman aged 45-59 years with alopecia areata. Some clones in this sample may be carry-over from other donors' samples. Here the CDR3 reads CASSLVGSSTDTQYF. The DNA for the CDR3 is TGTGCCAGCAGCTTAGTTGGCTCTAGCACAGATACGCAGTATTTT. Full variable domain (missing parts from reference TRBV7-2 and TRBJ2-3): GAGVSQSPSNKVTEKGKDVELRCDPISGHTALYWYRQSLGQGLEFLIYFQGNSAPDKSGLPSDRFSAERTGGSVSTLTIQRTQQEDSAVYLCASSLVGSSTDTQYFGPGTRLTVL.